The 2 T cell receptor beta chains given below trace back to one sample, sequenced in a study of PD-1 blockade in classical Hodgkin lymphoma. Sequencing used immunoSEQ multiplex PCR; TCRdb keeps in-frame clones, though not all of them. The sample shows more than 50,000 clones, over 75% of them seen only once. All patients relapsed after autologous stem cell transplantation, and brentuximab vedotin exposure varied. The material sequenced was peripheral blood mononuclear cells (PBMCs), taken at baseline. The receptors come from a human donor with classical Hodgkin lymphoma.

CDR3 sequence (DNA): TGTGCCAGCAGTTACGCTACAGGGGGCAATCAGCCCCAGCATTTT. Residues: CASSYATGGNQPQHF. The chain recombines TRBV6-5 with TRBJ1-5; 7 positions agree with TRBD1. Germline loops: CDR1 MNHEY, CDR2 SVGAGI. CDR3 length equals 15 residues. With V trimmed by 2 bases and J by 2 bases, 3 bases remained unmatched.

About this clone itself: This same CDR3 is encoded by further DNA sequences in the sample. V is TRBV5-1 and J is TRBJ2-5, with D perhaps assigned TRBD1 or TRBD2 (5 bases each). V shed 0 bases and J shed 2 bases, with 8 bases lying between them. Germline CDR1 and CDR2: SGHRS and YFSETQ. The CDR3 is 14 amino acids. In nucleotides, the CDR3 is TGCGCCAGCAGCTTGGGGGGGAATCAAGAGACCCAGTACTTC. Its translation is CASSLGGNQETQYF.